This T cell receptor beta chain was captured by sequencing in a study of OX40 agonist ivuxolimab in advanced cancers. Germline CDR1 MDHEN, CDR2 SYDVKM. With 5 bases clipped from V and 7 bases from J, the junction kept 11 bases outside the gene matches. The CDR3 spans 15 residues. This table comes from immunoSEQ multiplex PCR, and its TCRdb copy is limited to in-frame clones, with some not included. The sample records fewer than 45,000 clones, about 74% being singletons. Sequenced here: CD4+ or CD8+ T cells sorted from blood, sampled in a trial of the OX40 agonist ivuxolimab. The clonotype originates from an adult with an advanced solid tumor such as melanoma, head and neck, liver or kidney cancer. The chain joins TRBV28 to TRBJ1-5; 7 bases line up with TRBD1. The CDR3 protein is CASSRQGGGAQPQHF. The CDR3 region has the DNA TGTGCCAGCAGTCGACAGGGCGGCGGGGCACAGCCCCAGCATTTT.